The T cell receptor (beta chain) under discussion was sequenced for a study of blood T cell repertoires in COVID-19. On the study more broadly: From the United States, Italy and Spain came samples of acute and convalescent COVID-19. The analysed material was cDNA or gDNA that came from T cells, B-cell-depleted T cells, or PBMCs.

Only one count was recorded for this clone. Source study methods: Cell counts per sample came from amplifying reference gene primers. Measured with immunoSEQ multiplex PCR; TCRdb has only the in-frame clones, and not every one. The DNA gave D and trimming, while V, J and clone size come from that table. The repertoire consists of some 70,000 clones, with roughly three quarters occurring once and the leading ten covering 5.5% to 7%. CDR1 and CDR2 (germline): MDHEN, SYDVKM. With 7 bases removed from V and 0 bases from J, the gap between germline ends came to 13 bases. This CDR3 is 15 amino acids long. V is TRBV28 and J is TRBJ1-5; D is undetermined. This TCR was sampled from a woman aged 55-69 years with acute or convalescent COVID-19. The sequenced material came from peripheral blood. CDR3 loop: CASKHQDFSNQPQHF. CDR3 DNA sequence: TGTGCCAGCAAACATCAGGACTTTAGCAATCAGCCCCAGCATTTT.